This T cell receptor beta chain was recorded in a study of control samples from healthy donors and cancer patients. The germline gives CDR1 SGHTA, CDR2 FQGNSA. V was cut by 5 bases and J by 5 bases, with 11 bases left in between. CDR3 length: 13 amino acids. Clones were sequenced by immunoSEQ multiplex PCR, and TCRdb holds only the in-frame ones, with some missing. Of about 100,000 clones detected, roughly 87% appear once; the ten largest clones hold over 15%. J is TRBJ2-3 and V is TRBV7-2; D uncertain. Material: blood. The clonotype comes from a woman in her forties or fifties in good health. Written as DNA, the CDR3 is TGTGCCAGCAGCCCAACAATTTTAGATACGCAGTATTTT. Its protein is CASSPTILDTQYF.